This T cell receptor beta chain emerged from a study of T-cell reconstitution after alpha-beta-depleted transplantation in children. The V end lost 5 bases, the J end lost 3 bases, and 14 bases lay between the germline ends. The CDR3 is 15 residues long. In germline, CDR1 is DFQATT, CDR2 SNEGSKA (reference sequence). Molecular barcoding with unique molecular identifiers was used for the TCRbeta library. Using its own MiXCR run on the PCR reads, TCRdb lists one record per CDR3 protein. The sample lists 130,000 to 150,000 distinct CDR3 sequences, about 8.8% seen once, with approximately 18% in the top ten. This clonotype was counted at least ten times.

The TCR comes from a female patient aged 2-15 years who had a stem cell transplant for congenital amegakaryocytic thrombocytopenia, so the T cells may come from the graft donor. This chain uses TRBV20-1 with TRBJ1-6, with D possibly TRBD1 on 5 matching bases. The sequencing here drew on PBMCs, mostly from graft donor cells, taken 180 days after TCRalphabeta/CD19-depleted stem cell transplant. The CDR3 loop is CSAAWEGLYNSPLHF. The CDR3 coding sequence is TGCAGTGCTGCATGGGAGGGGCTCTATAATTCACCCCTCCACTTT.